Each of the 27 T cell receptor beta chains below was sequenced from the same sample in a study of PD-1 and CTLA-4 blockade in melanoma. Clones were read by immunoSEQ multiplex PCR, and TCRdb kept only the in-frame ones, dropping some. The profile shows about 31,000 clones, approximately 90% of them singletons. Specimen: CD8+ T cells from peripheral blood, collected from a patient given anti-PD-1 treatment. All receptors come from a human donor with melanoma.

V usage is TRBV7-9 and J usage is TRBJ1-1, with D uncertain. V was pared by 0 bases and J by 4 bases, with 12 bases between. This CDR3 is built from 15 residues. Per germline, CDR1 SEHNR and CDR2 FQNEAQ (reference sequence). CDR3 nucleotide sequence: TGTGCCAGCAGCTTAGCTCCGGGGTACGGCACTGAAGCTTTCTTT. Protein product: CASSLAPGYGTEAFF.

This clone has just a few counts. The rearrangement joins TRBV27 to TRBJ2-4; D unclear. The CDR3 consists of 16 residues. The V gene's germline CDR1 is MNHEY and CDR2 SMNVEV (reference sequence). V was pared by 6 bases and J by 0 bases, with 15 bases between. In nucleotides, the CDR3 is TGTGCCAGCAGACTATGGGCGTCGGGAGCCAAAAACATTCAGTACTTC. This gives the protein CASRLWASGAKNIQYF.

This rearrangement joins TRBV2 to TRBJ2-7, with 7 bases fitting TRBD1. Germline loops: CDR1 SNHLY, CDR2 FYNNEI. This CDR3 has 14 residues. The J segment lost 1 base and the V segment lost 4 bases, leaving 4 bases of the junction unmatched. The CDR3 sequence is CASSGSGGSYEQYF. The CDR3 DNA follows: TGTGCCAGCAGTGGTTCAGGGGGATCCTACGAGCAGTACTTC.

V gene TRBV19 combines with J gene TRBJ1-5; D gene unclear. Trimming removed 5 bases from V and 0 bases from J, with 8 bases in between. Germline CDR1 reads LNHDA; CDR2 reads SQIVND (reference sequence). This CDR3 has 14 residues. CDR3 DNA sequence: TGTGCCAGTAGTCAATGGGATAGCAATCAGCCCCAGCATTTT. Translation gives CASSQWDSNQPQHF.

The CDR3 DNA reads as TGTGCCATCAGTGGGCAGGGATATGGCTACACCTTC. Translated, it gives CAISGQGYGYTF. The chain is built from TRBV10-3 and TRBJ1-2; D is perhaps TRBD1 (5 bases). Trimming removed 4 bases at V and 5 bases at J, with 8 bases between. Germline loops: CDR1 ENHRY, CDR2 SYGVKD. The CDR3 runs to 12 residues.

This sequence joins TRBV11-2 and TRBJ2-7, with unresolved D. The germline gives CDR1 SGHAT, CDR2 FQNNGV. Trimming removed 1 base from V and 5 bases from J, with 9 bases in between. This CDR3 has 13 amino acids. In nucleotides, the CDR3 is TGTGCCAGCAGCTTAGGACGCCTCCACGAGCAGTACTTC. Encoded protein: CASSLGRLHEQYF.

The CDR3 protein is CASNRQTTNEKLFF. In DNA form, the CDR3 reads TGTGCCAGCAATAGACAGACGACTAATGAAAAACTGTTTTTT. This chain uses TRBV6-5 with TRBJ1-4; TRBD1 might be the D (5 bases). V lost 7 bases and J 2 bases, leaving 11 bases between the germline ends. Germline V gene lookup returns CDR1 MNHEY and CDR2 SVGAGI. CDR3 size: 14 residues.

This clone was counted a few times. This chain connects TRBV25-1 to TRBJ1-1; D uncertain. The CDR3 consists of 12 residues. Looked up from germline, CDR1 is MGHDK and CDR2 is SYGVNS. Between the trimmed V and J ends, which lost 3 bases and 3 bases, there was a span of 5 bases. The CDR3 is CASSDPDTEAFF. The CDR3, as DNA: TGTGCCAGCAGTGACCCTGACACTGAAGCTTTCTTT.

V gene TRBV19 combines with J gene TRBJ2-5; D is perhaps TRBD2 (7 bases). Germline-derived CDR1 and CDR2 are LNHDA and SQIVND (reference sequence). Trimming stripped 6 bases from V and 3 bases from J, with 17 bases between. This CDR3 spans 15 amino acids. The CDR3 loop reads CASSPEGGREETQYF. The CDR3 nucleotides are TGTGCCAGTAGCCCGGAGGGGGGGCGAGAAGAGACCCAGTACTTC. The variable domain in full, with the rest retrieved from reference TRBV19 and TRBJ2-5, is DGGITQSPKYLFRKEGQNVTLSCEQNLNHDAMYWYRQDPGQGLRLIYYSQIVNDFQKGDIAEGYSVSREKKESFPLTVTSAQKNPTAFYLCASSPEGGREETQYFGPGTRLLVL.

CDR3 amino acids: CASSSEGGRNEKLFF. The DNA of the CDR3 is TGCGCCAGCAGCTCGGAGGGGGGGAGGAATGAAAAACTGTTTTTT. The rearrangement joins TRBV5-1 to TRBJ1-4, with D possibly being TRBD1 (6 bases). Trimming removed 3 bases from V and 5 bases from J, with 14 bases in between. In germline, CDR1 is SGHRS, CDR2 YFSETQ. The CDR3 consists of 15 residues.

The chain couples TRBV7-9 to TRBJ1-1; no clear D gene. CDR3 size: 15 residues. With 1 base removed from V and 5 bases from J, the gap between germline ends came to 14 bases. Germline CDR1 is SEHNR and CDR2 is FQNEAQ (reference sequence). CDR3 sequence: CASSLEQPTGTEAFF. DNA for the CDR3: TGTGCCAGCAGCTTAGAACAGCCCACGGGGACTGAAGCTTTCTTT.

CDR3: CASSSDRGLDVDTQYF. CDR3 nucleotide sequence: TGTGCCAGCAGTTCTGACAGGGGGCTAGATGTGGATACGCAGTATTTT. The gene calls are TRBV6-2 or TRBV6-3 and TRBJ2-3; 10 bases line up with TRBD1. Germline assignment: CDR1 MNHEY and CDR2 SVGEGT. With V trimmed by 4 bases and J by 6 bases, 10 bases remained unmatched. The CDR3 extends over 16 amino acids.

This chain joins TRBV11-2 and TRBJ2-3; 9 nucleotides align to TRBD2. Germline loops: CDR1 SGHAT, CDR2 FQNNGV. This CDR3 spans 15 amino acids. Unmatched junction bases numbered 5, after V lost 5 bases and J lost 2 bases. CDR3 in DNA: TGTGCCAGCAGCACCCGACTAGCGGTCACAGATACGCAGTATTTT. It translates to CASSTRLAVTDTQYF.

The CDR3 DNA follows: TGTGCCAGCACTAGGGACAGGAACACTGAAGCTTTCTTT. Protein sequence: CASTRDRNTEAFF. The chain carries TRBV27 and TRBJ1-1, with TRBD1 matching over 7 bases. Trimming cost V 7 bases and J 1 base; bases outside gene matches: 3. The CDR3 sequence is 13 residues long. CDR1 and CDR2 (germline): MNHEY, SMNVEV (reference sequence).

The rearrangement joins TRBV15 to TRBJ1-6; 8 nucleotides agree with TRBD1. The V gene end was trimmed by 6 bases and the J gene end by 7 bases; junction bases not matched to a gene: 2. CDR1 LNHNV and CDR2 YYDKDF come from the germline V gene (reference sequence). This CDR3 comprises 13 residues. CDR3 coding DNA: TGTGCCACCAGGACAGGGGAAAATTCACCCCTCCACTTT. As protein: CATRTGENSPLHF. Based on the CDR3 plus reference TRBV15 and TRBJ1-6, the full variable domain is DAMVIQNPRYQVTQFGKPVTLSCSQTLNHNVMYWYQQKSSQAPKLLFHYYDKDFNNEADTPDNFQSRRPNTSFCFLDIRSPGLGDTAMYLCATRTGENSPLHFGNGTRLTVT.

In its sample, this clone was seen once. The rearrangement links TRBV27 to TRBJ2-1, with TRBD2 matching over 10 bases. Germline-derived CDR1 and CDR2 are MNHEY and SMNVEV (reference sequence). The CDR3 sequence is 16 residues long. V dropped 0 bases and J dropped 6; count of bases not matched to a gene: 5. The CDR3 loop reads CASSLSRLAGTNEQFF. In nucleotides, the CDR3 is TGTGCCAGCAGTTTATCTCGACTAGCGGGTACCAATGAGCAGTTCTTC.

This clone appeared a few times. The chain carries TRBV27 and TRBJ2-7, with D perhaps matching TRBD2 (5 bases). Trimming left V 3 bases short and J 7 bases short, with 10 bases between. CDR3 length: 12 residues. Germline V gene data show CDR1 as MNHEY and CDR2 as SMNVEV (reference sequence). CDR3 residues: CASSFTGKEQYF. The DNA of the CDR3 is TGTGCCAGCAGTTTTACGGGGAAAGAGCAGTACTTC.

The count of this clone is one. The chain combines TRBV6-5 with TRBJ1-5; maybe TRBD1 (5 bases). In germline, CDR1 is MNHEY, CDR2 SVGAGI. The ends were cut back, 6 bases at V and 6 bases at J, with 12 bases in the middle. CDR3 length: 13 residues. The CDR3 loop is CASRGAGGQPQHF. The DNA for the CDR3 is TGTGCCAGCAGGGGCGCCGGGGGTCAGCCCCAGCATTTT.

This chain joins TRBV6-5 and TRBJ2-1; 9 bases match TRBD1. J was trimmed by 4 bases and V by 4 bases; bases with no gene match: 2. The CDR3 loop spans 14 amino acids. Germline CDR1 reads MNHEY; CDR2 reads SVGAGI. This chain's CDR3 is CASSSGTGYNEQFF. The CDR3 region has the DNA TGTGCCAGCAGTTCCGGGACAGGGTACAATGAGCAGTTCTTC.

This clone turned up a few times. The rearrangement joins TRBV2 to TRBJ1-1; D call uncertain. CDR1 SNHLY and CDR2 FYNNEI come from the germline V gene. This CDR3 region has 12 residues. V was shortened by 2 bases and J by 6 bases, with 7 bases between the two germline ends. The CDR3: CASSERGAEAFF. Written as DNA, the CDR3 is TGTGCCAGCAGTGAACGGGGTGCTGAAGCTTTCTTT.

V and J are TRBV24-1 and TRBJ2-1, with D perhaps matching TRBD1 (7 bases). Germline V gives CDR1 KGHDR, CDR2 SFDVKD. Trimming cost V 3 bases and J 4 bases, with 21 bases left between them. The CDR3 sequence is 18 residues long. As DNA, the CDR3 is TGTGCCACCAGTGATATCTCCCAGGGGGGCGCAAAGTACAATGAGCAGTTCTTC. Protein sequence: CATSDISQGGAKYNEQFF.

The V gene is TRBV27, the J gene TRBJ2-5; a possible D gene is TRBD1 (6 bases). Trimming left V 5 bases short and J 1 base short, with 8 bases between. Germline V gene lookup returns CDR1 MNHEY and CDR2 SMNVEV (reference sequence). This CDR3 is built from 13 residues. The CDR3, as DNA: TGTGCCAGCAGTCCGGACAGCCAAGAGACCCAGTACTTC. This gives the protein CASSPDSQETQYF.

V is TRBV30 and J is TRBJ2-7, with D possibly called TRBD1 or TRBD2 (5 bases each). This CDR3 comprises 13 residues. Germline CDR1 GTSNPN, CDR2 SVGIG (reference sequence). The germline V and J ends were trimmed by 5 bases and 6 bases, with 17 bases remaining between them. The CDR3 protein is CAWRSGTTSEQYF. CDR3 in DNA: TGTGCCTGGCGTTCCGGGACCACAAGCGAGCAGTACTTC.

V and J are TRBV7-9 and TRBJ2-1; D uncertain. Germline CDR1 reads SEHNR; CDR2 reads FQNEAQ (reference sequence). The ends were cut back, 4 bases at V and 8 bases at J, with 15 bases in the middle. This CDR3 has 14 amino acids. The DNA of the CDR3 is TGTGCCAGCAGCTCCGGCCCTCGATTAGATGAGCAGTTCTTC. Translating it yields CASSSGPRLDEQFF.

The CDR3 nucleotides are TGTGCCAGCAGCGTGGGGACGGCAAGCGCCTATGGCTACACCTTC. Amino acid sequence: CASSVGTASAYGYTF. The chain uses TRBV9 and TRBJ1-2; the D gene is possibly TRBD1 (5 bases). V dropped 2 bases and J dropped 4 bases, with 15 bases sitting between them. Germline V gene data show CDR1 as SGDLS and CDR2 as YYNGEE. The CDR3 sequence is 15 residues long.

This sequence joins TRBV4-2 and TRBJ2-1; D uncertain. The length of the CDR3 is 13 residues. In germline, CDR1 is LGHNA, CDR2 YNFKEQ. The V gene lost 1 base and the J gene lost 3 bases, with 4 bases spanning the gap. The CDR3 here is CASSQGDYNEQFF. The CDR3 DNA follows: TGTGCCAGCAGCCAAGGGGACTACAATGAGCAGTTCTTC.

Only one count was recorded for this clone. The chain combines TRBV7-9 with TRBJ1-4, with D perhaps TRBD1 (5 bases). This CDR3 is 17 amino acids long. The V and J ends lost 5 bases and 4 bases respectively, with 20 bases between them. Per germline, CDR1 SEHNR and CDR2 FQNEAQ (reference sequence). The CDR3 sequence is CASSLRGGGSGNEKLFF. DNA for the CDR3: TGTGCCAGCAGCCTCCGCGGGGGAGGGTCGGGTAATGAAAAACTGTTTTTT.